Following are 23 T cell receptor beta chains from one sample sequenced in a study of Ad26.COV2.S vaccination and SARS-CoV-2 variants. Treatment here: about 20 received Ad26.COV2.S at low or high dose, single or two shots; about 5 received placebo; per-sample allocation not given. Repertoires come from day 63 after the first vaccine or placebo injection. TCRdb's table, derived via immunoSEQ multiplex PCR, lists solely in-frame clones and lacks some. Here the sample spans around 400,000 clones, 83% being singletons. The sample consisted of peripheral blood, taken in a trial of Ad26.COV2.S vaccine versus placebo. The receptors were sampled from a person between 18 and 65 years old who received the Ad26.COV2.S COVID-19 vaccine or a placebo.

Of note for this clone: The junction departs from germline at one end; a sequencing error may be responsible. Written as DNA, the CDR3 is TGTGCCAGCAGTTTAGGACCCGCCTACGAGCAGTACTTC. Its protein is CASSLGPAYEQYF. This rearrangement joins TRBV11-3 to TRBJ2-7; D is uncertain. This CDR3 has 13 residues. CDR1 and CDR2 (germline): SGHNT, YENEEA.

The V call is TRBV2, the J call TRBJ1-2; 10 bases are a match to TRBD1. Germline CDR1 and CDR2: SNHLY and FYNNEI. After removal of 7 bases from V and 8 bases from J, the junction contained 10 bases not matched to a gene. This CDR3 is built from 14 residues. CDR3 sequence reads: CASNAGTGERGYTF. CDR3 sequence (DNA): TGTGCCAGCAATGCAGGGACAGGGGAAAGGGGCTACACCTTC.

The chain employs TRBV23-1 and TRBJ1-1; D gene unclear. TRBV23-1 counts as an open reading frame of uncertain function. Trimming cost V 3 bases and J 3 bases, with 14 bases left between them. The CDR3 extends over 15 amino acids. The CDR3 protein is CASSHRDGRDTEAFF. CDR3 in DNA: TGCGCCAGCAGTCACCGAGATGGAAGGGACACTGAAGCTTTCTTT.

The chain joins TRBV30 to TRBJ2-7; no firm D call. The germline V gene encodes CDR1 GTSNPN and CDR2 SVGIG (reference sequence). The CDR3 has 13 residues. Trimming stripped 4 bases from V and 0 bases from J, with 10 bases between. The CDR3 reads CAWTRGPSYEQYF. The DNA for the CDR3 is TGTGCCTGGACCCGCGGACCCTCCTACGAGCAGTACTTC.

The rearrangement links TRBV7-9 to TRBJ2-5, with a weak D call TRBD2 (6 bases). Trimming left V 4 bases short and J 5 bases short, with 20 bases between. The CDR3 length is 16 residues. Germline V gene lookup returns CDR1 SEHNR and CDR2 FQNEAQ (reference sequence). CDR3 sequence: CASSSAGRGARETQYF. Here the CDR3 DNA reads TGTGCCAGCAGCTCCGCCGGGCGGGGAGCCCGGGAGACCCAGTACTTC.

The chain recombines TRBV24-1 with TRBJ2-7, with 9 bases identical to TRBD1. The CDR3 loop spans 14 amino acids. From germline, CDR1 is KGHDR and CDR2 SFDVKD. V lost 4 bases to trimming and J lost 3 bases; unmatched junction nucleotides: 3. The CDR3 sequence: CATSEGQGFYEQYF. The CDR3 DNA follows: TGTGCCACCAGTGAGGGACAGGGTTTCTACGAGCAGTACTTC.

The rearrangement joins TRBV27 to TRBJ2-5; a weak D match, TRBD2 (5 bases). Germline CDR1 reads MNHEY; CDR2 reads SMNVEV (reference sequence). V dropped 6 bases and J dropped 2 bases, with 19 bases sitting between them. The CDR3 totals 16 residues. CDR3 loop: CASREVGVPLQETQYF. CDR3 sequence (DNA): TGTGCCAGCAGGGAGGTAGGAGTTCCCCTACAAGAGACCCAGTACTTC.

V and J are TRBV4-3 and TRBJ2-1; the D gene is possibly TRBD1 (5 bases). The germline V gene has CDR1 LGHNA and CDR2 YSLEER. V lost 0 bases and J 6 bases, leaving 9 bases between the germline ends. The CDR3 has 14 amino acids. In DNA, the CDR3 is TGCGCCAGCAGCCAAGAGGACACTTTCAATGAGCAGTTCTTC. Translated, it gives CASSQEDTFNEQFF.

This chain connects TRBV20-1 to TRBJ1-3; D is possibly TRBD1 (5 bases). The CDR3 sequence is 11 residues long. With 6 bases removed from V and 16 bases from J, the gap between germline ends came to 19 bases. The germline CDR1 and CDR2 sequences are DFQATT and SNEGSKA (reference sequence). CDR3: CSALWRDAPYF. The CDR3 DNA reads TGCAGTGCCCTTTGGCGGGACGCACCCTATTTT.

With regard to this clone: Other DNA sequences from this sample encode an identical CDR3 as well. J is TRBJ2-5 and V is TRBV5-4, with 8 nucleotides matching TRBD2. Per germline, CDR1 SGHNT and CDR2 YYREEE (reference sequence). CDR3 size: 13 residues. The V and J ends lost 4 bases and 5 bases, in that order; junction bases with no gene match: 4. The CDR3 DNA is TGTGCCAGCAGCCTGCGGGGGGAGGAGACCCAGTACTTC. This codes for CASSLRGEETQYF.

This clone has just a few counts. The chain is built from TRBV12-5 and TRBJ2-7, with 10 bases identical to TRBD2. Trimming removed 4 bases from V and 7 bases from J; junction bases left unmatched: 7. The CDR3 runs to 14 residues. CDR1 and CDR2 (germline): LGHNT, FRNRAP. The CDR3 is CASGSGLAMGEQYF. The CDR3 DNA reads TGTGCTAGTGGTTCGGGACTAGCGATGGGAGAGCAGTACTTC. The full variable domain, completed using reference TRBV12-5 and TRBJ2-7, is DARVTQTPRHKVTEMGQEVTMRCQPILGHNTVFWYRQTMMQGLELLAYFRNRAPLDDSGMPKDRFSAEMPDATLATLKIQPSEPRDSAVYFCASGSGLAMGEQYFGPGTRLTVT.

The J gene is TRBJ1-1, the V gene TRBV6-5, with D perhaps matching TRBD1 (5 bases). The CDR3 covers 15 residues. From germline, CDR1 is MNHEY and CDR2 SVGAGI. V was cut by 0 bases and J by 4 bases, with 12 bases left in between. CDR3 amino acids: CASSYSWQGITEAFF. The CDR3 coding sequence is TGTGCCAGCAGTTACTCGTGGCAGGGTATCACTGAAGCTTTCTTT.

This chain links TRBV6-6 with TRBJ1-1, with 8 bases that match TRBD1. CDR3 length: 14 amino acids. Per germline, CDR1 MNHNY and CDR2 SVGAGI (reference sequence). Losses at the gene ends were 6 bases for V and 1 base for J; bases not matched to a gene: 4. The chain's CDR3 is CASRDRVGNTEAFF. The DNA of the CDR3 is TGTGCCAGCAGGGACAGGGTGGGGAACACTGAAGCTTTCTTT.

This rearrangement joins TRBV11-2 to TRBJ1-4, with D possibly TRBD1 on 5 matching bases. Between the trimmed V and J ends, which lost 0 bases and 6 bases, there was a span of 14 bases. Germline V gene sequence: CDR1 SGHAT, CDR2 FQNNGV. This CDR3 comprises 16 residues. For the CDR3, the DNA is TGTGCCAGCAGCTTAGAAGGGGCAGACTTCGATGAAAAACTGTTTTTT. This codes for CASSLEGADFDEKLFF.

The J gene is TRBJ1-2, the V gene TRBV4-2, with 9 nucleotides matching TRBD1. Germline V CDR1 and CDR2: LGHNA, YNFKEQ. The CDR3 extends over 15 amino acids. V dropped 1 base and J dropped 5; count of bases not matched to a gene: 5. CDR3 nucleotides: TGTGCCAGCAGCCAAGCGGGACAGGGAGAGTATGGCTACACCTTC. This codes for CASSQAGQGEYGYTF.

On this clone itself: The same CDR3 can be traced to other DNA sequences in this sample. This chain joins TRBV7-2 and TRBJ2-7; D is unclear. This CDR3 has 12 residues. From germline, CDR1 is SGHTA and CDR2 FQGNSA. V was pared by 0 bases and J by 5 bases, with 5 bases between. Written as DNA, the CDR3 is TGTGCCAGCAGCTTAGCCCCGCACGAGCAGTACTTC. Translating it yields CASSLAPHEQYF.

This clone showed up just a few times. J is TRBJ1-3 and V is TRBV19; the D is unclear. Per germline, CDR1 LNHDA and CDR2 SQIVND (reference sequence). V was pared by 5 bases and J by 1 base, with 9 bases between. The CDR3 is 14 residues long. CDR3 sequence reads: CASSYGVSGNTIYF. The CDR3 DNA follows: TGTGCCAGTAGTTACGGGGTATCTGGAAACACCATATATTTT.

The chain uses TRBV15 and TRBJ1-1, with D possibly matching TRBD1 (5 bases). CDR3 length equals 15 residues. V lost 0 bases, J lost 6 bases, and 14 bases lay in between. Germline CDR1 is LNHNV and CDR2 is YYDKDF (reference sequence). This CDR3 reads CATSRDERGEAEAFF. The CDR3, as DNA: TGTGCCACCAGCAGAGATGAGAGGGGTGAGGCTGAAGCTTTCTTT.

The V call is TRBV7-9, the J call TRBJ2-1; no reliable D call. There are 12 residues in the CDR3. Per the germline V gene, CDR1 is SEHNR and CDR2 is FQNEAQ (reference sequence). Trimming left V 0 bases short and J 10 bases short, with 7 bases between. The CDR3 nucleotides read TGTGCCAGCAGCTTAGCCTTGACGGAGCAGTTCTTC. It specifies CASSLALTEQFF.

Turning to this clone: The sample holds other DNA sequences that translate to the same CDR3. The chain has TRBV6-5 and TRBJ2-6; D not resolved. This CDR3 contains 15 residues. V was trimmed by 2 bases and J by 0 bases, leaving 5 bases between them. Germline-derived CDR1 and CDR2 are MNHEY and SVGAGI. The CDR3 sequence is CASSYGFSGANVLTF. In nucleotides, the CDR3 is TGTGCCAGCAGTTACGGATTCTCTGGGGCCAACGTCCTGACTTTC.

The chain has TRBV5-1 and TRBJ1-5; tentatively, D is TRBD1 (6 bases). Deletions cut 2 bases from V and 7 bases from J, with 13 bases between. Germline CDR1 reads SGHRS; CDR2 reads YFSETQ. CDR3 size: 14 residues. CDR3 residues: CASSLSGDGQPQHF. CDR3 coding DNA: TGCGCCAGCAGCTTATCAGGGGATGGGCAGCCCCAGCATTTT.

The chain links TRBV9 to TRBJ1-5; 7 bases are a match to TRBD1. The CDR3 runs to 15 residues. Trimming removed 0 bases from V and 2 bases from J; junction bases left unmatched: 2. The germline gives CDR1 SGDLS, CDR2 YYNGEE. The CDR3 reads CASSVGGTGNQPQHF. The CDR3 coding sequence is TGTGCCAGCAGCGTAGGTGGGACAGGCAATCAGCCCCAGCATTTT. The whole variable domain, filled in from reference TRBV9 and TRBJ1-5, reads DSGVTQTPKHLITATGQRVTLRCSPRSGDLSVYWYQQSLDQGLQFLIQYYNGEERAKGNILERFSAQQFPDLHSELNLSSLELGDSALYFCASSVGGTGNQPQHFGDGTRLSIL.

This clone has just one count. The chain is built from TRBV9 and TRBJ2-7; maybe TRBD1 (6 bases). Trimming removed 3 bases from V and 3 bases from J, with 16 bases in between. Germline V lookup: CDR1 SGDLS, CDR2 YYNGEE. The CDR3 is 15 residues long. The CDR3 coding sequence is TGTGCCAGCAGCGCCAGTACCGGGACAATCTACGAGCAGTACTTC. This codes for CASSASTGTIYEQYF.